The 30 T cell receptor beta chains reported below all come from one sample, sequenced in a study of graft-versus-host responses after intestinal transplantation. Assay used: immunoSEQ multiplex PCR; TCRdb lists only in-frame clones, some missing. The data contain about 70,000 clones, 80% to 95% of them seen just once; the ten biggest clones take up roughly 1.3%. No antigen has been identified for these receptors. The specimen comprised unstimulated CD8+ T cells sorted from spleen or lymph node cells, sampled before intestinal transplant. These receptors were collected from a human donor who received an intestinal transplant.

A single count supports this clone. The chain combines TRBV4-1 with TRBJ2-3; D perhaps matches TRBD2 (6 bases). V was shortened by 3 bases and J by 0 bases, with 19 bases between the two germline ends. The CDR3 extends over 18 amino acids. The germline V gene has CDR1 MGHRA and CDR2 YSYEKL. The CDR3 loop is CASSHPGRGTLSTDTQYF. Here the CDR3 DNA reads TGCGCCAGCAGCCACCCCGGACGGGGGACGCTGAGCACAGATACGCAGTATTTT.

The rearrangement joins TRBV15 to TRBJ1-6; TRBD1 might be the D (5 bases). This CDR3 contains 16 residues. Trimming pared 3 bases from V and 7 bases from J, leaving 16 bases between. Germline CDR1 reads LNHNV; CDR2 reads YYDKDF (reference sequence). CDR3 nucleotides: TGTGCCACCAGCAGCGTAAGCGGGGCCGGGAATTCACCCCTCCACTTT. Its translation is CATSSVSGAGNSPLHF.

V gene TRBV7-9 combines with J gene TRBJ2-5; 12 bases align to TRBD2. Trimming cost V 0 bases and J 1 base; bases outside gene matches: 3. Germline V lookup: CDR1 SEHNR, CDR2 FQNEAQ (reference sequence). This CDR3 is 17 amino acids long. CDR3 sequence reads: CASSLAQTSGGQETQYF. The DNA for the CDR3 is TGTGCCAGCAGCTTAGCCCAGACTAGCGGGGGCCAAGAGACCCAGTACTTC.

This chain connects TRBV11-3 to TRBJ1-5, with D perhaps matching TRBD1 (5 bases). This CDR3 is 16 amino acids long. Trimming stripped 0 bases from V and 6 bases from J, with 15 bases between. CDR1 is SGHNT, CDR2 YENEEA, per germline. In DNA form, the CDR3 reads TGTGCCAGCAGCTTAGATTTTTCGGGGGAGGTTCAGCCCCAGCATTTT. Its protein product is CASSLDFSGEVQPQHF. Supplemented by reference TRBV11-3 and TRBJ1-5, the full variable domain reads EAGVVQSPRYKIIEKKQPVAFWCNPISGHNTLYWYLQNLGQGPELLIRYENEEAVDDSQLPKDRFSAERLKGVDSTLKIQPAELGDSAVYLCASSLDFSGEVQPQHFGDGTRLSIL.

J is TRBJ2-7 and V is TRBV6-5; D not resolved. The V end was cut by 2 bases, the J end by 2 bases, with 13 bases between. Looked up from germline, CDR1 is MNHEY and CDR2 is SVGAGI. The CDR3 is made up of 15 amino acids. This CDR3 reads CASSYTLAETYEQYF. CDR3 nucleotides: TGTGCCAGCAGTTACACGTTAGCTGAGACCTACGAGCAGTACTTC.

The V and J genes are TRBV5-8 and TRBJ2-7; possible D gene TRBD1, 6 bases. CDR3 length: 12 residues. Germline CDR1 reads SGHTS; CDR2 reads YDEGEE. V lost 0 bases to trimming and J lost 7 bases, with 8 bases between them. CDR3 sequence reads: CASSLVRGEQYF. In DNA form, the CDR3 reads TGTGCCAGCAGCTTGGTGAGGGGGGAGCAGTACTTC.

This clone came up a few times. The V and J genes are TRBV2 and TRBJ1-4, with 9 bases identical to TRBD1. Germline V gene lookup returns CDR1 SNHLY and CDR2 FYNNEI. The ends lost 4 bases at V and 5 bases at J; junction bases unmatched: 20. The CDR3 sequence is 20 residues long. CDR3 amino acids: CASSGLHYRDREGKNEKLFF. As DNA, the CDR3 is TGTGCCAGCAGTGGCTTACACTACCGGGACAGGGAAGGGAAAAATGAAAAACTGTTTTTT.

The V gene is TRBV29-1, the J gene TRBJ1-1; D remains unclear. CDR3 length equals 12 residues. The V end lost 2 bases, the J end lost 4 bases, and 8 bases lay between the germline ends. Germline V gives CDR1 SQVTM, CDR2 ANQGSEA. The chain's CDR3 is CSVELPSTEAFF. The DNA of the CDR3 is TGCAGCGTTGAACTGCCGAGCACTGAAGCTTTCTTT.

The V call is TRBV11-2, the J call TRBJ1-5, with TRBD1 as a possible D gene (5 bases). Germline assignment: CDR1 SGHAT and CDR2 FQNNGV. CDR3 length: 14 residues. With 1 base removed from V and 11 bases from J, the gap between germline ends came to 15 bases. The CDR3 is CASSLGGSLAAQHF. The DNA for the CDR3 is TGTGCCAGCAGCTTAGGGGGCAGCCTCGCGGCCCAGCATTTT.

There are a few counts of this clone. The rearrangement uses TRBV11-2 and TRBJ2-7; D remains unclear. The CDR3 totals 12 residues. Germline V lookup: CDR1 SGHAT, CDR2 FQNNGV. V was cut by 6 bases and J by 4 bases, with 10 bases left in between. The CDR3 coding sequence is TGTGCCAGCAGTCCCGCACTGTACGAGCAGTACTTC. Protein product: CASSPALYEQYF.

CDR3 region: CASRTTGGNTEAFF. DNA for the CDR3: TGTGCCAGCAGGACGACCGGGGGGAACACTGAAGCTTTCTTT. The rearrangement joins TRBV6-5 to TRBJ1-1, with a possible D match to TRBD1 (5 bases). V lost 6 bases and J lost 1, with 12 bases in between. The germline CDR1 and CDR2 sequences are MNHEY and SVGAGI. The CDR3 extends over 14 amino acids.

The chain carries TRBV6-5 and TRBJ1-5; D possibly corresponds to TRBD1 (5 bases). The CDR3 has 13 residues. Germline CDR1 reads MNHEY; CDR2 reads SVGAGI. V was clipped by 2 bases and J by 9 bases, with 11 bases between them. The CDR3 DNA is TGTGCCAGCAGTTACGGGGGGGGTCTGCCCCAGCATTTT. Its translation is CASSYGGGLPQHF.

V usage is TRBV4-2 and J usage is TRBJ2-7; tentatively, D is TRBD2 (7 bases). With the DNA end fitting TRBJ2-5 better, the J assignment may be wrong. The CDR3 contains 17 residues. Germline V CDR1 and CDR2: LGHNA, YNFKEQ. CDR3 sequence (DNA): TGTGCCAGCAGCCCGAGGGGTGGGGGCGGGGGAAAAGAGACCCAGTACTTC. This encodes CASSPRGGGGGKETQYF.

This rearrangement joins TRBV9 to TRBJ1-3; weak D call: TRBD1 (6 bases). Germline CDR1 SGDLS, CDR2 YYNGEE. This CDR3 region has 17 residues. V dropped 3 bases and J dropped 4 bases, with 20 bases sitting between them. This CDR3 reads CASSGNRDRMAGNTIYF. CDR3 bases: TGTGCCAGCAGCGGGAACAGGGACCGGATGGCGGGAAACACCATATATTTT.

This rearrangement joins TRBV2 to TRBJ2-7; TRBD1 matches 8 bases. This CDR3 is built from 15 residues. The V gene end was trimmed by 6 bases and the J gene end by 2 bases; junction bases not matched to a gene: 9. Germline CDR1 SNHLY, CDR2 FYNNEI. The CDR3 coding sequence is TGTGCCAGCAGGGCGACAGGGGTCCGGACCTACGAGCAGTACTTC. This sequence encodes CASRATGVRTYEQYF.

This rearrangement joins TRBV2 to TRBJ2-7; 10 positions match TRBD2. Losses at the gene ends were 2 bases for V and 2 bases for J; bases not matched to a gene: 0. Germline V gene lookup returns CDR1 SNHLY and CDR2 FYNNEI. The CDR3 runs to 14 residues. The chain's CDR3 is CASSETSGAYEQYF. CDR3 DNA: TGTGCCAGCAGTGAAACTAGCGGGGCCTACGAGCAGTACTTC.

This clone was detected only a few times. The chain combines TRBV21-1 with TRBJ1-2; the table's D call, TRBD1, has no DNA check behind it. TRBV21-1 counts as a pseudogene. The length of the CDR3 is 15 residues. CDR3 sequence: CASSEQGRVGDGYTF. CDR3 DNA: TGTGCCAGCAGCGAACAGGGTAGAGTTGGGGATGGCTACACCTTC.

The chain links TRBV7-6 to TRBJ2-7; D may be TRBD2 (6 bases). The V end lost 4 bases, the J end lost 3 bases, and 10 bases lay between the germline ends. Germline V lookup: CDR1 SGHVS, CDR2 FNYEAQ. The CDR3 runs to 13 residues. The CDR3 region is CASSSGLFYEQYF. CDR3 coding DNA: TGTGCCAGCAGCTCGGGACTTTTCTACGAGCAGTACTTC.

This chain joins TRBV2 and TRBJ1-1, with unresolved D. Trimming shortened V by 7 bases and J by 11 bases, and 11 bases separated the two germline ends. Per the germline V gene, CDR1 is SNHLY and CDR2 is FYNNEI. This CDR3 has 10 residues. CDR3 sequence reads: CASMSGEAFF. DNA for the CDR3: TGTGCCAGCATGTCGGGAGAGGCTTTCTTT.

The chain has TRBV29-1 and TRBJ1-1; D may be TRBD1 (5 bases). The V end was cut by 7 bases, the J end by 4 bases, with 16 bases between. Per the germline V gene, CDR1 is SQVTM and CDR2 is ANQGSEA. The CDR3 has 13 amino acids. The CDR3 region has the DNA TGCAGCGCTGACCCAACCGGGGGCACTGAAGCTTTCTTT. It specifies CSADPTGGTEAFF.

J is TRBJ2-3 and V is TRBV7-9, with 7 bases that match TRBD2. Germline V CDR1 and CDR2: SEHNR, FQNEAQ (reference sequence). After removal of 5 bases from V and 4 bases from J, the junction contained 6 bases not matched to a gene. This CDR3 is 14 amino acids long. In nucleotides, the CDR3 is TGTGCCAGCAGCCCCGGACTAGGGCCAGATACGCAGTATTTT. It yields the protein CASSPGLGPDTQYF. Using reference TRBV7-9 and TRBJ2-3 for the parts outside the CDR3, the full variable domain is DTGVSQNPRHKITKRGQNVTFRCDPISEHNRLYWYRQTLGQGPEFLTYFQNEAQLEKSRLLSDRFSAERPKGSFSTLEIQRTEQGDSAMYLCASSPGLGPDTQYFGPGTRLTVL.

The gene calls are TRBV6-6 and TRBJ2-7; a weak D match, TRBD2 (5 bases). Trimming took off 2 bases at V and 4 bases at J, with 15 bases between the two ends. Germline V gene data show CDR1 as MNHNY and CDR2 as SVGAGI (reference sequence). The CDR3 spans 15 residues. The CDR3 sequence is CASSYHDVASYEQYF. In DNA, the CDR3 is TGTGCCAGCAGTTACCATGATGTAGCGTCATACGAGCAGTACTTC.

The V call is TRBV13, the J call TRBJ2-5, with D possibly matching TRBD2 (5 bases). The J call may be wrong; the DNA end is better matched by TRBJ2-7. Germline assignment: CDR1 PRHDT and CDR2 FYEKMQ (reference sequence). The CDR3 spans 16 residues. DNA for the CDR3: TGTGCCAGCAGCGCACAGCCATCGGGGAATGAGCACGAGCAGTACTTC. Encoded protein: CASSAQPSGNEHEQYF.

The sample holds one count of this clone. V gene TRBV29-1 combines with J gene TRBJ1-1; 9 nucleotides agree with TRBD1. CDR3 length: 14 residues. V lost 8 bases to trimming and J lost 1 base; unmatched junction nucleotides: 8. CDR1 and CDR2 from the germline V gene are SQVTM and ANQGSEA. CDR3 DNA: TGCAGCACCGGGGGGACAGGGAAGAACACTGAAGCTTTCTTT. Encoded protein: CSTGGTGKNTEAFF.

Worth noting for this clone: The junction and the germline gene differ at one end; a read error may be behind it. This rearrangement joins TRBV7-7 to TRBJ2-3, with 11 nucleotides matching TRBD2. CDR3 size: 14 residues. CDR1 is SSHAT, CDR2 FNYEAQ, per germline (reference sequence). CDR3 protein: CASSLAGGQDTQYF. CDR3 DNA: TGTGCTAGCAGCTTAGCGGGGGGGCAAGATACGCAGTATTTT.

The rearrangement joins TRBV5-6 to TRBJ2-1; possibly TRBD2 for D (5 bases). Germline CDR1 and CDR2: SGHDT and YYEEEE. V dropped 3 bases and J dropped 4 bases, with 8 bases sitting between them. The CDR3 length is 13 residues. As DNA, the CDR3 is TGTGCCAGCAGCTCCGGGGTGTACAATGAGCAGTTCTTC. Protein sequence: CASSSGVYNEQFF. Full variable domain (outside the CDR3, taken from reference TRBV5-6 and TRBJ2-1): DAGVTQSPTHLIKTRGQQVTLRCSPKSGHDTVSWYQQALGQGPQFIFQYYEEEERQRGNFPDRFSGHQFPNYSSELNVNALLLGDSALYLCASSSGVYNEQFFGPGTRLTVL.

The gene calls are TRBV11-2 and TRBJ2-7; a possible D gene is TRBD1 (6 bases). The CDR3 spans 10 residues. CDR1 SGHAT and CDR2 FQNNGV come from the germline V gene. V shed 9 bases and J shed 4 bases, with 7 bases lying between them. The CDR3 sequence is CASRGYEQYF. DNA for the CDR3: TGTGCCAGTAGGGGGTACGAGCAGTACTTC. Complete variable domain (other parts from reference TRBV11-2 and TRBJ2-7): EAGVAQSPRYKIIEKRQSVAFWCNPISGHATLYWYQQILGQGPKLLIQFQNNGVVDDSQLPKDRFSAERLKGVDSTLKIQPAKLEDSAVYLCASRGYEQYFGPGTRLTVT.

V is TRBV27 and J is TRBJ1-1; tentatively, D is TRBD1 (5 bases). The germline V and J ends were trimmed by 3 bases and 6 bases, with 14 bases remaining between them. The CDR3 spans 14 residues. In germline, CDR1 is MNHEY, CDR2 SMNVEV (reference sequence). CDR3: CASSLVSAGPEAFF. The CDR3 DNA is TGTGCCAGCAGTTTGGTGTCAGCGGGGCCTGAAGCTTTCTTT.

The J gene is TRBJ1-2, the V gene TRBV6-1; D gene unclear. In germline, CDR1 is MNHNS, CDR2 SASEGT. The V and J ends lost 1 base and 4 bases respectively, with 7 bases between them. CDR3 length equals 13 residues. CDR3 residues: CASSEGTAYGYTF. CDR3 coding DNA: TGTGCCAGCAGTGAAGGTACAGCCTATGGCTACACCTTC.

The chain links TRBV29-1 to TRBJ2-5; a possible D gene is TRBD2 (6 bases). The CDR3 runs 15 residues. The germline gives CDR1 SQVTM, CDR2 ANQGSEA. Trimming pared 3 bases from V and 0 bases from J, leaving 14 bases between. The CDR3 bases are TGCAGCGTTGAGACGGGACTCACTTACCAAGAGACCCAGTACTTC. Translating gives CSVETGLTYQETQYF.